This T cell receptor (beta chain) derives from a study of blood T cell repertoires in COVID-19. The data were produced by immunoSEQ multiplex PCR, yet TCRdb's version contains in-frame clones alone and is incomplete. This sample has approximately 330,000 clones, with around 86% found just once. CDR1 is LGHNA, CDR2 YSLEER, per germline. V lost 2 bases, J lost 5 bases, and 18 bases lay in between. This CDR3 is built from 16 residues. The clonotype was recovered from a woman in her thirties or forties with acute COVID-19. Sequencing used PBMCs or T cells enriched from blood (not recorded which). The V gene is TRBV4-3, the J gene TRBJ2-5; the D gene is possibly TRBD2 (5 bases). The CDR3: CASSQLGGLEGETQYF. DNA of the CDR3: TGCGCCAGCAGCCAACTTGGCGGACTGGAAGGGGAGACCCAGTACTTC.